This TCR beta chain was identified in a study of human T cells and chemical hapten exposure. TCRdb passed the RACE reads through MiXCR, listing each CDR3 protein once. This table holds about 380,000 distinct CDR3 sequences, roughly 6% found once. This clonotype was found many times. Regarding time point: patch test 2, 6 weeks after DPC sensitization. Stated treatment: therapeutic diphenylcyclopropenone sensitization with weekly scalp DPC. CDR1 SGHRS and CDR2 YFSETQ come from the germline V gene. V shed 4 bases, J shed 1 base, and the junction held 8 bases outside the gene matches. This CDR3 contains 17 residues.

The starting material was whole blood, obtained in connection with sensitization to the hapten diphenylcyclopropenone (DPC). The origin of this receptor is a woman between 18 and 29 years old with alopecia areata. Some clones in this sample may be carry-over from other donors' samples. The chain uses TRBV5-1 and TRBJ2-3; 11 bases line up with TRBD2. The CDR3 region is CASSPLSLAGGTDTQYF. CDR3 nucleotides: TGCGCCAGCAGCCCCCTCTCACTAGCGGGGGGCACAGATACGCAGTATTTT.